One and the same sample provided the 26 T cell receptor beta chains below, sequenced in a study of blood T cell repertoires in COVID-19. The method was immunoSEQ multiplex PCR; TCRdb's version includes in-frame clones alone and lacks a portion of them. The table records about 160,000 clones, 80% to 90% of them present only once. The sample consisted of PBMCs or T cells enriched from blood (not recorded which). These receptors were taken from a woman between 50 and 59 years old in a cohort exposed to, infected with or recovered from COVID-19 (not recorded which).

The chain links TRBV30 to TRBJ1-2, with D possibly TRBD1 on 5 matching bases. Germline loops: CDR1 GTSNPN, CDR2 SVGIG (reference sequence). The CDR3 spans 12 residues. Trimming removed 0 bases at V and 8 bases at J, with 10 bases between. CDR3 residues: CAWSVGTEGYTF. CDR3 DNA sequence: TGTGCCTGGAGTGTAGGGACTGAAGGCTACACCTTC.

The J gene is TRBJ2-1, the V gene TRBV11-2; 12 nucleotides agree with TRBD2. The CDR3 spans 16 residues. Germline-derived CDR1 and CDR2 are SGHAT and FQNNGV. Trimming cost V 6 bases and J 8 bases; bases outside gene matches: 11. The DNA of the CDR3 is TGTGCCAGCAGTCCTTCGGCTAGCGGGGGGGACCATGAGCAGTTCTTC. Translating it yields CASSPSASGGDHEQFF.

This chain joins TRBV5-1 and TRBJ1-6; the D is unclear. With 0 bases removed from V and 5 bases from J, the gap between germline ends came to 6 bases. CDR1 is SGHRS and CDR2 is YFSETQ in the germline V gene. There are 14 residues in the CDR3. The CDR3 coding sequence is TGCGCCAGCAGCTTGGTAGTAGATAATTCACCCCTCCACTTT. Amino acid sequence: CASSLVVDNSPLHF. The full variable domain, rest sourced from reference TRBV5-1 and TRBJ1-6, is KAGVTQTPRYLIKTRGQQVTLSCSPISGHRSVSWYQQTPGQGLQFLFEYFSETQRNKGNFPGRFSGRQFSNSRSEMNVSTLELGDSALYLCASSLVVDNSPLHFGNGTRLTVT.

The CDR3 DNA reads TGTGCCAGCAGCGTAGTAGCTGGAAACACCATATATTTT. Residues: CASSVVAGNTIYF. This rearrangement joins TRBV9 to TRBJ1-3, with D hard to call. Germline-derived CDR1 and CDR2 are SGDLS and YYNGEE. There are 13 residues in the CDR3. Between the trimmed V and J ends, which lost 0 bases and 2 bases, there was a span of 3 bases.

The chain carries TRBV4-2 and TRBJ2-3; a weak D match, TRBD2 (6 bases). Trimming removed 0 bases at V and 5 bases at J, with 18 bases between. Germline V gene data show CDR1 as LGHNA and CDR2 as YNFKEQ. The CDR3 runs 17 residues. CDR3 residues: CASSQEYFRDSRDTQYF. The CDR3 DNA follows: TGTGCCAGCAGCCAAGAGTATTTCCGGGACTCGCGAGATACGCAGTATTTT.

Ten or more counts support this clone. The chain couples TRBV30 to TRBJ1-6; D is possibly TRBD1 (5 bases). CDR3 length: 13 residues. The germline V and J ends were trimmed by 5 bases and 8 bases, with 13 bases remaining between them. Germline V CDR1 and CDR2: GTSNPN, SVGIG (reference sequence). The chain's CDR3 is CAWGAGFDSPLHF. The CDR3, as DNA: TGTGCCTGGGGAGCAGGGTTTGATTCACCCCTCCACTTT.

This chain joins TRBV30 and TRBJ1-2, with 10 nucleotides matching TRBD1. The V gene's germline CDR1 is GTSNPN and CDR2 SVGIG (reference sequence). The CDR3 is 16 amino acids. V trimming: 3 bases; J trimming: 4 bases; junction bases outside the gene matches: 11. The CDR3 loop is CAWRGTGAKPSYGYTF. The CDR3 DNA is TGTGCCTGGAGGGGGACAGGGGCCAAACCCTCCTATGGCTACACCTTC.

The gene calls are TRBV7-8 and TRBJ1-5; tentative D call: TRBD1 (5 bases). V lost 2 bases, J lost 2 bases, and 7 bases lay in between. Germline V CDR1 and CDR2: SGHVS, FQNEAQ. This CDR3 comprises 14 residues. The CDR3 nucleotides are TGTGCCAGCAGCTTATTAGGGGGCAATCAGCCCCAGCATTTT. Its translation: CASSLLGGNQPQHF. Full variable domain (missing parts from reference TRBV7-8 and TRBJ1-5): GAGVSQSPRYKVAKRGQDVALRCDPISGHVSLFWYQQALGQGPEFLTYFQNEAQLDKSGLPSDRFFAERPEGSVSTLKIQRTQQEDSAVYLCASSLLGGNQPQHFGDGTRLSIL.

The chain is built from TRBV28 and TRBJ2-5; possible D gene TRBD1, 6 bases. V was cut by 6 bases and J by 2 bases, with 10 bases left in between. The germline V gene encodes CDR1 MDHEN and CDR2 SYDVKM. This CDR3 contains 13 residues. The CDR3 nucleotides read TGTGCCAGCAGCCGGACAGTTCAAGAGACCCAGTACTTC. This sequence encodes CASSRTVQETQYF.

The V gene is TRBV4-1, the J gene TRBJ2-5, with TRBD2 matching 8 bases. Germline V gene data show CDR1 as MGHRA and CDR2 as YSYEKL. This CDR3 comprises 15 residues. V shed 0 bases, J shed 5 bases, and the junction held 5 bases outside the gene matches. In DNA form, the CDR3 reads TGCGCCAGCAGCCAAGACGGGGGGGGTCGGGAGACCCAGTACTTC. This encodes CASSQDGGGRETQYF.

V is TRBV5-4 and J is TRBJ2-2; 7 bases match TRBD2. The V gene's germline CDR1 is SGHNT and CDR2 YYREEE (reference sequence). The CDR3 sequence is 16 residues long. The ends lost 4 bases at V and 5 bases at J; junction bases unmatched: 11. This CDR3 is CASSGGLGESTGELFF. CDR3 DNA sequence: TGTGCCAGCAGCGGCGGACTAGGTGAAAGTACCGGGGAGCTGTTTTTT.

The table lists this clone with a few counts. V gene TRBV2 combines with J gene TRBJ2-1; D might be TRBD1 (6 bases). The CDR3 extends over 12 amino acids. The V gene's germline CDR1 is SNHLY and CDR2 FYNNEI. The V end was cut by 5 bases, the J end by 10 bases, with 12 bases between. CDR3 protein: CASSYGGWEQFF. The CDR3 coding sequence is TGTGCCAGCAGTTATGGGGGCTGGGAGCAGTTCTTC.

This clone was seen a few times. The chain couples TRBV11-2 to TRBJ2-7; 9 bases fit TRBD1. From germline, CDR1 is SGHAT and CDR2 FQNNGV. Germline trimming cut 5 bases from V and 9 bases from J; bases unmatched to any gene: 8. The CDR3 consists of 13 residues. The CDR3 protein is CASSPTGQGAQYF. The CDR3, as DNA: TGTGCCAGCAGCCCAACGGGACAGGGAGCGCAGTACTTC.

This clone was recorded only once. This chain uses TRBV12-5 with TRBJ2-5; the D is unclear. The CDR3 runs to 17 residues. V lost 2 bases and J 4 bases, leaving 20 bases between the germline ends. The germline CDR1 and CDR2 sequences are LGHNT and FRNRAP. The CDR3 spells CASGLPTRRPRRETQYF. The CDR3 DNA reads TGTGCTAGTGGTTTGCCGACCAGACGTCCGAGGAGAGAGACCCAGTACTTC.

The count of this clone is one. The chain carries TRBV5-1 and TRBJ1-5, with D hard to call. V was shortened by 0 bases and J by 0 bases, with 7 bases between the two germline ends. Germline CDR1 SGHRS, CDR2 YFSETQ. This CDR3 is built from 15 residues. The CDR3 nucleotides read TGCGCCAGCAGCTTGGCCGGTAATAGCAATCAGCCCCAGCATTTT. Translating gives CASSLAGNSNQPQHF. Variable domain in full (rest from reference TRBV5-1 and TRBJ1-5): KAGVTQTPRYLIKTRGQQVTLSCSPISGHRSVSWYQQTPGQGLQFLFEYFSETQRNKGNFPGRFSGRQFSNSRSEMNVSTLELGDSALYLCASSLAGNSNQPQHFGDGTRLSIL.

The chain couples TRBV7-9 to TRBJ2-1; D gene ambiguous. The CDR3 length is 14 residues. The germline V gene has CDR1 SEHNR and CDR2 FQNEAQ (reference sequence). Trimming cost V 5 bases and J 12 bases, with 20 bases left between them. DNA for the CDR3: TGTGCCAGCAGCCCCGATTTATTGAGGTCGGCGCAGTTCTTC. Translated, it gives CASSPDLLRSAQFF.

The V and J genes are TRBV5-1 and TRBJ2-1; 7 bases align to TRBD1. Trimming cost V 8 bases and J 8 bases; bases outside gene matches: 4. The CDR3 sequence is 11 residues long. The germline V gene has CDR1 SGHRS and CDR2 YFSETQ. The CDR3 region is CASRGHDEQFF. The CDR3 region has the DNA TGCGCCAGTAGGGGGCACGATGAGCAGTTCTTC.

CDR3: CASSRSRGTETQYF. In DNA form, the CDR3 reads TGTGCCAGCAGCCGCTCTAGGGGTACGGAGACCCAGTACTTC. The chain carries TRBV7-9 and TRBJ2-5; D perhaps matches TRBD1 (5 bases). Germline CDR1 and CDR2: SEHNR and FQNEAQ (reference sequence). The CDR3 has 14 residues. V lost 5 bases to trimming and J lost 5 bases, with 15 bases between them.

V gene TRBV27 combines with J gene TRBJ2-1, with TRBD2 matching 11 bases. This CDR3 spans 15 amino acids. V shed 1 base, J shed 7 bases, and the junction held 3 bases outside the gene matches. Per the germline V gene, CDR1 is MNHEY and CDR2 is SMNVEV (reference sequence). In DNA, the CDR3 is TGTGCCAGCAGTTTATTAGCGGGAGGGCTGAATGAGCAGTTCTTC. It yields the protein CASSLLAGGLNEQFF.

The chain carries TRBV9 and TRBJ1-4, with 7 bases that match TRBD1. Losses at the gene ends were 0 bases for V and 12 bases for J; bases not matched to a gene: 11. This CDR3 is built from 15 residues. Germline V gives CDR1 SGDLS, CDR2 YYNGEE. The CDR3 loop reads CASSVDGTASSELFF. CDR3 DNA: TGTGCCAGCAGCGTAGACGGGACAGCCTCATCGGAACTGTTTTTT.

The chain carries TRBV5-4 and TRBJ2-1, with 7 bases aligning to TRBD2. V trimming: 1 base; J trimming: 4 bases; junction bases outside the gene matches: 5. The CDR3 sequence is 15 residues long. Germline lookup yields CDR1 SGHNT and CDR2 YYREEE (reference sequence). DNA for the CDR3: TGTGCCAGCAGCTTGAGGGCGGGAGCTTACAATGAGCAGTTCTTC. This encodes CASSLRAGAYNEQFF.

The V gene is TRBV27, the J gene TRBJ1-2, with a weak D call TRBD1 (5 bases). Trimming cost V 2 bases and J 3 bases, with 7 bases left between them. The CDR3 length is 13 residues. Germline V gene lookup returns CDR1 MNHEY and CDR2 SMNVEV (reference sequence). The CDR3 bases are TGTGCCAGCAGTTTAACAGGAGACTATGGCTACACCTTC. Amino acid sequence: CASSLTGDYGYTF.

This clone was detected ten times or more. The chain employs TRBV19 and TRBJ2-2, with 7 nucleotides matching TRBD2. The trim removed 9 bases at V and 4 bases at J, leaving 11 bases unmatched. The CDR3 extends over 15 amino acids. The germline V gene has CDR1 LNHDA and CDR2 SQIVND (reference sequence). The CDR3 DNA follows: TGTGCCAGCTCCGGGGAAGCGGGGACCACCGGGGAGCTGTTTTTT. Translation: CASSGEAGTTGELFF. The full variable domain, its missing parts supplied by reference TRBV19 and TRBJ2-2, is DGGITQSPKYLFRKEGQNVTLSCEQNLNHDAMYWYRQDPGQGLRLIYYSQIVNDFQKGDIAEGYSVSREKKESFPLTVTSAQKNPTAFYLCASSGEAGTTGELFFGEGSRLTVL.

This clone was counted only a few times. The rearrangement links TRBV19 to TRBJ2-1, with 10 bases that match TRBD2. Germline loops: CDR1 LNHDA, CDR2 SQIVND (reference sequence). The CDR3 is 17 residues long. Germline trimming cut 5 bases from V and 2 bases from J; bases unmatched to any gene: 9. The CDR3 nucleotides read TGTGCCAGTAGTTTTCCGACTAGCGGGCCGACCTACAATGAGCAGTTCTTC. Its protein product is CASSFPTSGPTYNEQFF.

The V gene is TRBV2, the J gene TRBJ1-5; 7 bases are shared with TRBD1. The V gene's germline CDR1 is SNHLY and CDR2 FYNNEI. V was pared by 5 bases and J by 3 bases, with 7 bases of the junction left unmatched. This CDR3 spans 15 amino acids. This CDR3 is CASSLIDRVNQPQHF. The CDR3 coding sequence is TGTGCCAGCAGTCTAATCGACAGGGTCAATCAGCCCCAGCATTTT.

The chain combines TRBV3-1 (or the pseudogene TRBV3-2) with TRBJ1-3, with no clear D. Germline V gene data show CDR1 as LGHDT and CDR2 as YNNKEL (reference sequence). The CDR3 length is 14 residues. Trimming cost V 4 bases and J 0 bases, with 7 bases left between them. CDR3 DNA sequence: TGTGCCAGCAGCCCCCGTATCTCTGGAAACACCATATATTTT. As protein: CASSPRISGNTIYF.